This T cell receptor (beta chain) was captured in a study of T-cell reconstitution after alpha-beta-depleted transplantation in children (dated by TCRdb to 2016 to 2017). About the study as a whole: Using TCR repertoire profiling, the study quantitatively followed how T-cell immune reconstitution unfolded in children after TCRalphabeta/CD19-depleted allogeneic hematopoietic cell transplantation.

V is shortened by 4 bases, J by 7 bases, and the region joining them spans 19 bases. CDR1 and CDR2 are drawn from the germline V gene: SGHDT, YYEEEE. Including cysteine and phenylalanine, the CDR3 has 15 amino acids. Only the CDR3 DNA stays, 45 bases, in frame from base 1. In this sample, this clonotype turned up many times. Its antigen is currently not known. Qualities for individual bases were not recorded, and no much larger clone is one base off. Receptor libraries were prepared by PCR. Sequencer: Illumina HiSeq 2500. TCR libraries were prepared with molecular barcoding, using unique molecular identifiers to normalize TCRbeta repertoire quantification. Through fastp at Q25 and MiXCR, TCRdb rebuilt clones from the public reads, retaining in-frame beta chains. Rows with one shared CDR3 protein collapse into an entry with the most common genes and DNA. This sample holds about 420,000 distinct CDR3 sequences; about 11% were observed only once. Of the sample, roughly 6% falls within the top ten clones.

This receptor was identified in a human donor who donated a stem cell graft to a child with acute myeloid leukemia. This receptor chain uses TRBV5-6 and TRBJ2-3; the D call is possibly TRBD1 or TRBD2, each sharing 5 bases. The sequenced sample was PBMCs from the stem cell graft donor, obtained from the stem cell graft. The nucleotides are TGTGCCAGCAGCCCCCCGGGACGTGAGGCGTATACGCAGTATTTT. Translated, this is CASSPPGREAYTQYF.